This TCR beta chain was sequenced during a study of T cells after yellow fever vaccination. General observations from the study: A limited proportion of clonotypes was detected within both the CD4 and CD8 compartments.

About this clonotype itself: Its antigen remains unidentified.

Template switching with 5'RACE generated the TCR cDNA and added a universal primer site and UMIs. TCRdb re-called the 5' RACE reads with MiXCR, one entry per CDR3 protein. The data hold around 600,000 distinct CDR3 sequences, with more than 9% observed a single time. The CDR3 has 17 amino acids. Looked up from germline, CDR1 is DFQATT and CDR2 is SNEGSKA (reference sequence). J lost 0 bases, V lost 3 bases, and 5 bases had no gene match. The chain joins TRBV20-1 to TRBJ2-6; 10 bases agree with TRBD2. The sequenced sample was PBMCs, obtained on the day of the yellow fever booster vaccination. The clonotype comes from a man younger than 40 who received the YFV17D yellow fever vaccine. The CDR3 is CSARRPSGSSGANVLTF. Written as DNA, the CDR3 is TGCAGTGCTAGGCGACCTAGCGGGAGCTCTGGGGCCAACGTCCTGACTTTC.